The 10 T cell receptor beta chains presented below share a single source sample, sequenced in a study of T cell responses to AZD1222 COVID-19 vaccine. Sequencing used immunoSEQ multiplex PCR; TCRdb keeps in-frame clones, though not all of them. This table has some 160,000 clones, about 92% appearing once. This specimen consisted of peripheral blood, obtained on day 0 of AZD1222 vaccination. The source is an adult in good health.

The CDR3 is CASREGLDTGELFF. CDR3 DNA: TGTGCCAGCAGAGAGGGGCTCGACACCGGGGAGCTGTTTTTT. The chain uses TRBV7-2 and TRBJ2-2; tentatively, D is TRBD1 or TRBD2 (5 bases each). Germline CDR1 and CDR2: SGHTA and FQGNSA. This CDR3 has 14 amino acids. Deletions cut 6 bases from V and 3 bases from J, with 11 bases between.

The chain carries TRBV10-3 and TRBJ1-1; TRBD1 aligns across 7 bases. This CDR3 is built from 15 residues. With 6 bases clipped from V and 1 base from J, the junction kept 8 bases outside the gene matches. Germline assignment: CDR1 ENHRY and CDR2 SYGVKD. In DNA form, the CDR3 reads TGTGCCATCAGCGATACCCGACAGGGGAACACTGAAGCTTTCTTT. Translation: CAISDTRQGNTEAFF.

The CDR3 DNA reads as TGTGCCAGCAGCCAGGGGGCCTATGGCTACACCTTC. It is translated as CASSQGAYGYTF. The chain combines TRBV13 with TRBJ1-2, with 8 positions matching TRBD1. The V gene end was trimmed by 5 bases and the J gene end by 4 bases; junction bases not matched to a gene: 0. The CDR3 has 12 residues. Per the germline V gene, CDR1 is PRHDT and CDR2 is FYEKMQ (reference sequence).

This rearrangement joins TRBV5-8 to TRBJ2-3; D uncertain. V shed 1 base and J shed 4 bases, with 10 bases lying between them. There are 14 residues in the CDR3. Germline V gene data show CDR1 as SGHTS and CDR2 as YDEGEE. The CDR3 region has the DNA TGTGCCAGCAGCTTGTATGCCCCCGCAGATACGCAGTATTTT. Its protein product is CASSLYAPADTQYF.

V and J are TRBV3-1 (or the pseudogene TRBV3-2) and TRBJ2-2; 7 bases map to TRBD1. The length of the CDR3 is 14 residues. Germline CDR1 LGHDT, CDR2 YNNKEL (reference sequence). Trimming took 10 bases from V and 3 from J; bases not matched to a gene: 8. Here the CDR3 reads CANLQGLDTGELFF. The CDR3 DNA is TGTGCCAACCTACAGGGGTTGGACACCGGGGAGCTGTTTTTT.

This chain uses TRBV6-5 with TRBJ1-6; D gene ambiguous. Per the germline V gene, CDR1 is MNHEY and CDR2 is SVGAGI. V lost 3 bases to trimming and J lost 4 bases, with 13 bases between them. The CDR3 contains 16 residues. DNA of the CDR3: TGTGCCAGCAGTTATGGCAGTATAGGGTATAATTCACCCCTCCACTTT. It yields the protein CASSYGSIGYNSPLHF.

This clone was picked up a small number of times. The chain is built from TRBV29-1 and TRBJ1-5; 10 bases agree with TRBD1. CDR1 is SQVTM and CDR2 is ANQGSEA in the germline V gene. The V and J ends lost 6 bases and 6 bases, in that order; junction bases with no gene match: 8. The CDR3 consists of 14 residues. In DNA form, the CDR3 reads TGCAGCGTAGCCACCGGGACAGGGGTTCAGCCCCAGCATTTT. Protein product: CSVATGTGVQPQHF.

This clone was seen once. The chain joins TRBV27 to TRBJ1-6; D might be TRBD1 (5 bases). With 8 bases removed from V and 7 bases from J, the gap between germline ends came to 15 bases. The germline V gene encodes CDR1 MNHEY and CDR2 SMNVEV (reference sequence). This CDR3 spans 14 amino acids. CDR3 in amino acids: CASLGVGRNSPLHF. In nucleotides, the CDR3 is TGTGCCAGCTTGGGCGTGGGGCGCAATTCACCCCTCCACTTT.

The rearrangement joins TRBV27 to TRBJ2-1; D remains ambiguous. Trimming shortened V by 2 bases and J by 0 bases, and 8 bases separated the two germline ends. CDR3 length equals 15 residues. Germline values: CDR1 MNHEY, CDR2 SMNVEV (reference sequence). Here the CDR3 reads CASSLGQNSYNEQFF. CDR3 in DNA: TGTGCCAGCAGTTTAGGGCAAAACTCCTACAATGAGCAGTTCTTC.

The V call is TRBV7-9, the J call TRBJ1-2; D unresolved. This CDR3 is built from 15 residues. The germline gives CDR1 SEHNR, CDR2 FQNEAQ (reference sequence). Deletions cut 4 bases from V and 6 bases from J, with 18 bases between. The CDR3 is CASSSGLLKWDGYTF. The CDR3 DNA follows: TGTGCCAGCAGCTCGGGCCTCCTTAAGTGGGATGGCTACACCTTC.